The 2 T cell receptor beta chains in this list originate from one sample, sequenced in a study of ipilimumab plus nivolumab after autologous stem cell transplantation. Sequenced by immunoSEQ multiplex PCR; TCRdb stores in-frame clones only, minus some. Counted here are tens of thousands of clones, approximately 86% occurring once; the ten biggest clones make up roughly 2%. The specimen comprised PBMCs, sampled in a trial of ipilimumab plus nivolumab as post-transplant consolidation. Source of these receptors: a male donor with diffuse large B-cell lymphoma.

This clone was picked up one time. This chain's CDR3 is CASSRADQETQYF. Written as DNA, the CDR3 is TGTGCCAGCAGCAGGGCAGACCAAGAGACCCAGTACTTC. The rearrangement links TRBV5-4 to TRBJ2-5, with D uncertain. Germline-derived CDR1 and CDR2 are SGHNT and YYREEE (reference sequence). CDR3 length: 13 residues. The V end was cut by 4 bases, the J end by 0 bases, with 7 bases between.

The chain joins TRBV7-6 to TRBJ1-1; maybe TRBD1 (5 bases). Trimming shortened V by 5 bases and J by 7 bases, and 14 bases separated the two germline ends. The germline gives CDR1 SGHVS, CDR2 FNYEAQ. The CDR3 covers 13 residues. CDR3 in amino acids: CASSPRQTGEAFF. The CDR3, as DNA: TGTGCCAGCAGCCCGAGACAGACGGGTGAAGCTTTCTTT. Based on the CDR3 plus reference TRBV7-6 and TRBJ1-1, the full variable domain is GAGVSQSPRYKVTKRGQDVALRCDPISGHVSLYWYRQALGQGPEFLTYFNYEAQQDKSGLPNDRFSAERPEGSISTLTIQRTEQRDSAMYRCASSPRQTGEAFFGQGTRLTVV.